This T cell receptor (beta chain) appears in the sequencing data of a study of cytomegalovirus exposure and HLA in healthy donors. The CDR3 sequence is 16 residues long. The V segment lost 3 bases and the J segment 5 bases; nucleotides outside the gene matches: 9. Germline V lookup: CDR1 WNHNN, CDR2 SYGVQD (reference sequence). Every donor was a healthy person donating bone marrow. The primer mix had 60 Vbeta and 13 Jbeta primers. The data were produced by immunoSEQ multiplex PCR, yet TCRdb's version contains in-frame clones alone and is incomplete. The sample contains about 160,000 clones, over 75% of which appear only once. As to this clone: Its antigen remains unidentified.

Study conclusions and caveats: Reportedly, cytomegalovirus status was diagnosed with high sensitivity and specificity. Later work found most CMV-associated TCR beta chains apparently HLA-restricted. Rare TCR sequences predominated, though certain public TCRs were found in many donors.

The chain couples TRBV10-1 to TRBJ2-5; 10 bases align to TRBD1. This TCR came from a man aged 40-49 years in good health and CMV-seronegative. Input material: PBMCs. The CDR3 region has the DNA TGCGCCAGCAGTGAAAGGACGGGACAGGGGATGGAGACCCAGTACTTC. This sequence encodes CASSERTGQGMETQYF.